This is a list of T cell receptor beta chains from one sample in a study of T cells in Graves' hyperthyroidism and ophthalmopathy. TCRdb analysed the multiplex PCR reads with MiXCR anew, one entry per CDR3 protein. This sample carries more than 300,000 distinct CDR3 sequences, about 15% of them seen once, and the ten largest clones take approximately 10%. Sequences were obtained from blood. All receptors come from a woman aged 55-70 years with Graves' hyperthyroidism. The conserved cysteine and the conserved F or W are not part of the CDR3 here. D genes are given only for firm matches.

j_call d_call v_call cdr3_aa
TRBJ2-1 NA TRBV19 ASTMGGTSSYNEQF
TRBJ2-7 TRBD2 TRBV6-5 ASSYSITSGYEQY
TRBJ2-5 TRBD2 TRBV19 ASSIGTTGETQY
TRBJ1-1 NA TRBV20-1 SASAGANTEAF
TRBJ2-7 NA TRBV11-3 ASNGRVSYEQY
TRBJ2-2 NA TRBV12-3/TRBV12-4 AIGTGDTGELF
TRBJ1-3 TRBD1 TRBV18 ASSPFDRVKGNTIY
TRBJ2-7 NA TRBV20-1 SARDGVTPCEQY
TRBJ2-7 TRBD2 TRBV7-6 ASSPGRGTSGPGAAYEQY
TRBJ1-2 NA TRBV7-9 ASSIIQGVYGYT
TRBJ2-7 NA TRBV29-1 SVGGVSSYEQY
TRBJ2-1 TRBD1 TRBV14 ASSPAGTDIFSYNEQF
TRBJ2-5 TRBD2 TRBV19 ASSRTSSGTFQETQY
TRBJ1-4 TRBD1 TRBV5-1 ASSAGRTGANEKLF
TRBJ2-1 NA TRBV3-1 ASRRSGFSYNEQF
TRBJ2-3 TRBD2 TRBV6-1 ASSVSGMSGDTQY
TRBJ1-4 TRBD1 TRBV5-1 ASSSTGGQGNEKLF
TRBJ2-1 NA TRBV20-1 SAGLPSEQF
TRBJ1-1 NA TRBV20-1 SAKTEQNTEAF
TRBJ1-2 TRBD1 TRBV7-3 ASSLPGQVAGYT
TRBJ1-2 TRBD1 TRBV7-2 ASSLTSGTGGYGYGYT
TRBJ1-3 TRBD1 TRBV10-3 AIRRQGTGNTIY
TRBJ2-5 NA TRBV14 ASSRGGPQETQY
TRBJ2-1 NA TRBV7-3 ASSSTVGTYNEQF
TRBJ2-1 TRBD2 TRBV9 ASSEMDSGSYSGEQF
TRBJ2-3 NA TRBV3-1 ASSLQLVPTQY
TRBJ2-3 NA TRBV4-1 ASSQGIMRGGSTDTQY
TRBJ1-5 NA TRBV6-2/TRBV6-3 ASSYGRGRGQPQH
TRBJ1-6 NA TRBV18 ASSPQDRVPNSPLH
TRBJ2-1 TRBD2 TRBV6-2/TRBV6-3 ASSSPILPGQGTSGRPYNEQF
TRBJ2-3 TRBD2 TRBV7-3 ASSLFPRLAGGTDTQY
TRBJ2-1 NA TRBV20-1 SASGPLNEQF
TRBJ2-3 TRBD2 TRBV20-1 SARAGTSGTDTQY
TRBJ2-1 NA TRBV19 ASSTQYNEQF
TRBJ1-1 NA TRBV4-2 ASSRGEANTEAF
TRBJ1-6 TRBD1 TRBV30 AWSAPTGVRRPPLH
TRBJ1-2 NA TRBV5-1 ASSPDTGSFYGYT
TRBJ1-2 NA TRBV4-1 ASSQTKRPANGYT
TRBJ1-6 NA TRBV2 ASSEGYSPLH
TRBJ1-4 NA TRBV5-1 ASSSQTTNEKLF
TRBJ1-6 NA TRBV12-3/TRBV12-4 ASSLGRPSGSPLH
TRBJ2-1 NA TRBV3-1 ASGPVSGSYNEQF
TRBJ1-6 NA TRBV11-2 ASSLGFPDINNSPLH
TRBJ2-5 NA TRBV19 ASRGRMGQETQY
TRBJ1-2 TRBD1 TRBV4-1 ASPGQRHRYGYT
TRBJ2-3 TRBD2 TRBV20-1 SAGGTSGRGGTDTQY
TRBJ2-3 TRBD1 TRBV9 TSSVNRGTQY
TRBJ2-7 NA TRBV7-2 ASSFGGGGYEQY
TRBJ2-1 TRBD2 TRBV11-2 AQREGNEQF
TRBJ2-3 NA TRBV6-1 ASSLRDPPLSTDTQY
TRBJ2-3 TRBD2 TRBV28 ASRASGRALTDTQY
TRBJ2-4 TRBD2 TRBV19 ASSPLAGVTENIQY
TRBJ2-5 NA TRBV7-9 ASSPPGYQETQY
TRBJ2-1 TRBD2 TRBV19 ASSRGAGGGGSYNEQF
TRBJ1-4 TRBD1 TRBV20-1 SAIQGSNEKLF
TRBJ1-6 NA TRBV7-9 ASSSDWAGAPLH
TRBJ1-2 NA TRBV9 ASSAPGRYYGYT
TRBJ2-1 NA TRBV9 ASSSTSYNEQF
TRBJ2-7 NA TRBV14 ASSQGGQVGEQY
TRBJ2-5 TRBD1 TRBV18 ASSETGAYQETQY